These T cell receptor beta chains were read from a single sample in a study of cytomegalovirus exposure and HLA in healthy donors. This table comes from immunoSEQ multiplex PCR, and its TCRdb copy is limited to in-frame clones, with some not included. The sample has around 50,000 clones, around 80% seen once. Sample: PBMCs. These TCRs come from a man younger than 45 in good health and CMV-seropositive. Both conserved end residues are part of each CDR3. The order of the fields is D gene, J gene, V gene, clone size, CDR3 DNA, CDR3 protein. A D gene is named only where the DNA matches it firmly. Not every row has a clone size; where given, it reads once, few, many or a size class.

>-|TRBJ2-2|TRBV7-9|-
TGTGCCAGCAGCCACAATCAGCTAGGGAACACCGGGGAGCTGTTTTTT
CASSHNQLGNTGELFF
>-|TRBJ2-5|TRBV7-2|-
TGTGCCAGCAGCCGGGACCAAGAGACCCAGTACTTC
CASSRDQETQYF
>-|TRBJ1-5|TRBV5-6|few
TGTGCCAGCAGCTTGACCAGGGCAATTAGCAATCAGCCCCAGCATTTT
CASSLTRAISNQPQHF
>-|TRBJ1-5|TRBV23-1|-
TGCGCCAGCAGTCAATCATATTGGGGGGAGGGTCAGCCCCAGCATTTT
CASSQSYWGEGQPQHF
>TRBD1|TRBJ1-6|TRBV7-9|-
TGTGCCAGCAGCACCTTTCTCGGGACAGTTCCTTCACCCCTCCACTTT
CASSTFLGTVPSPLHF
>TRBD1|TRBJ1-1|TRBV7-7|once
TGTGCCAGCACGACAGGGGGAGACACTGAAGCTTTCTTT
CASTTGGDTEAFF
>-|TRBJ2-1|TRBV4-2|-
TGTGCCAGCAGCAAGGGACAACTCTCCTACAATGAGCAGTTCTTC
CASSKGQLSYNEQFF
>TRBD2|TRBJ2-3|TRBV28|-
TGTGCCAGCAGGGCGGGGGGGAGCACAGATACGCAGTATTTT
CASRAGGSTDTQYF
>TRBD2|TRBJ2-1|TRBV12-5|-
TGTGCTAGTGGTTGGGGACTAGCGGGCAACAATGAGCAGTTCTTC
CASGWGLAGNNEQFF
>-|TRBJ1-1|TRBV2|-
TGTGCCAGCAACAGGGAGGGGTTGGGAACTGAAGCTTTCTTT
CASNREGLGTEAFF
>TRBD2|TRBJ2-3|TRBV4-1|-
TGCGCCAGCAGCCCCCTCCCTAGCGGGGGGTTCCCAGATACGCAGTATTTT
CASSPLPSGGFPDTQYF
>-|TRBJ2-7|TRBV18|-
TGTGCCAGCTCACCCCTAGACAGGAAGTCATACGAGCAGTACTTC
CASSPLDRKSYEQYF
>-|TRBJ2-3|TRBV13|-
TGTGCCAGCAGCTTAAACGGTGAGGCAGATACGCAGTATTTT
CASSLNGEADTQYF
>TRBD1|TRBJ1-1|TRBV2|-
TGTGCCAGCAGTGGGGGGGACAGGAAAACTTTCTTT
CASSGGDRKTFF
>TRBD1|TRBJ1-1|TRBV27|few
TGTGCCAGCAAAGGAGACAGGGGTATGACTGAAGCTTTCTTT
CASKGDRGMTEAFF
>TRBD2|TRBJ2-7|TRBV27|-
TGTGCCAGCAGTTTAGCGGGGGAGTCCTACGAGCAGTACTTC
CASSLAGESYEQYF
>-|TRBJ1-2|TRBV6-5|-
TGTGCCAGCAACAAACAGGGCTATGGCTACACCTTC
CASNKQGYGYTF
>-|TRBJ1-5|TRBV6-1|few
TGTGCCAGCAGTGAATCGCAGGATCAGCCCCAGCATTTT
CASSESQDQPQHF
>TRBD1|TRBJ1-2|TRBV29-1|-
TGCAGCGTTGACCACCGGGACAGGCCGGGAAATCTCTATGGCTACACCTTC
CSVDHRDRPGNLYGYTF
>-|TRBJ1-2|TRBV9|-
TGTGCCAGCACATCGGAGGGACTGGATGGCTACACCTTC
CASTSEGLDGYTF
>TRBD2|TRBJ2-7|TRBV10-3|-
TGTGCCATCAGTGAGACCGGGGGGGGCTACGAGCAGTACTTC
CAISETGGGYEQYF
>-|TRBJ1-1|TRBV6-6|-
TGTGCCAGCAGTTACTCGGGGGGGAGCACTGAAGCTTTCTTT
CASSYSGGSTEAFF
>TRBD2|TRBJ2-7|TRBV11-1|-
TGTGCCAGCAGCTCCGGGACTAGAAAGATCGAGCAGTACTTC
CASSSGTRKIEQYF
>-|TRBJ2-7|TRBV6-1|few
TGTGCCAGCAGTGACCTAAGATCCTACGAGCAGTACTTC
CASSDLRSYEQYF
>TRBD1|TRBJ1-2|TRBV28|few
TGTGCCAGCAGACAAGGCATGGGGACAGGGGTGGACTATGGCTACACCTTC
CASRQGMGTGVDYGYTF
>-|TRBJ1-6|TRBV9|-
TGTGCCAGCAGCGTAGACCAGGGGCGGTATTCACCCCTCCACTTT
CASSVDQGRYSPLHF
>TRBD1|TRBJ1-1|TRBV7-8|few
TGTGCCAGCAGCTTGGGGACAGGGAAGGGGGTAGCTGAAGCTTTCTTT
CASSLGTGKGVAEAFF
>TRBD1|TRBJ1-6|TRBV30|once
TGTGCCCTAGGGACAGGATTTTATAATTCACCCCTCCACTTT
CALGTGFYNSPLHF
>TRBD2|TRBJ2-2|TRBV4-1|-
TGCGCCAGCAGCCCACGCGGGGACTACACCACCGGGGAGCTGTTTTTT
CASSPRGDYTTGELFF
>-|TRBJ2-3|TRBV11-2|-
TGTGCCAGCAGCATCACAGGGTACCGCACAGATACGCAGTATTTT
CASSITGYRTDTQYF
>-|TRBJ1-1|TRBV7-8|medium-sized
TGTGCCAGCAGTAGAACAGAGGGGAGGGCTGAAGCTTTCTTT
CASSRTEGRAEAFF
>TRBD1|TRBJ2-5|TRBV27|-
TGTGCCAGCAGCCCGGACAGGCTTCTTCAAGAGACCCAGTACTTC
CASSPDRLLQETQYF
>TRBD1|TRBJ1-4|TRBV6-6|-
TGTGCCAGCAGTTCGCAGGGGGCGCAGGGTGAAAAACTGTTTTTT
CASSSQGAQGEKLFF
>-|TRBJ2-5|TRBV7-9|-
TGTGCCAGCAGCTTAACTACCGGGGAGACCCAGTACTTC
CASSLTTGETQYF
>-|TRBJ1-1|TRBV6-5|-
TGTGCCAGCAGCATCGACAGGTTTCTGGCTGAAGCTTTCTTT
CASSIDRFLAEAFF
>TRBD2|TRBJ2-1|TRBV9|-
TGTGCCAGCAGCGGGACTAGCATGCTCTTC
CASSGTSMLF
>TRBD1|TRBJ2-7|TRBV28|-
TGTGCCAGCAGTATTCGAGAAATAGGGGTCGGGACAGGGGCCTACGAGCAGTACTTC
CASSIREIGVGTGAYEQYF
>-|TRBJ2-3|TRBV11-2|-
TGTGCCAGCAGCTCCTTAGTCAATCCGGGGTACCTCACAGATACGCAGTATTTT
CASSSLVNPGYLTDTQYF
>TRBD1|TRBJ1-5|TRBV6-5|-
TGTGCCAGCAGAGAGACAGGGGTTCAGCCCCAGCATTTT
CASRETGVQPQHF
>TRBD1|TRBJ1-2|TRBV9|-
TGTGCCAGCAGCGTAGTGGGACAGCGCGGCTACACCTTC
CASSVVGQRGYTF
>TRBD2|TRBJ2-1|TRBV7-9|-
TGTGCCAGCAGCTTACCAGGACTAGCGGGGGGGAGTCTTGAGCAGTTCTTC
CASSLPGLAGGSLEQFF
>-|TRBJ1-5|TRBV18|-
TGTGCCAGCTCACCATCCAGGAATAATCAGCCCCAGCATTTT
CASSPSRNNQPQHF
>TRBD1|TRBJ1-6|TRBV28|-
TGTGCCAGCAGTGTCCAGGGGGATTATAATTCACCCCTCCACTTT
CASSVQGDYNSPLHF
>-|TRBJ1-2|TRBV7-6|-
TGTGCCATCCACAGGGATAAGTATGGCTACACCTTC
CAIHRDKYGYTF
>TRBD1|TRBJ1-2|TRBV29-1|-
TGCAGCGCCCGGACAGGGAGTAACTATGGCTACACCTTC
CSARTGSNYGYTF
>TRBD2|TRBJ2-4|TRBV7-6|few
TGTGCCAGCAGCCCGCTCGAAGCGGGGGGGCTGGGCAAAAACATTCAGTACTTC
CASSPLEAGGLGKNIQYF
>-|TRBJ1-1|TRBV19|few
TGTGCCAGTAGTATTCGTTCGACTGAAGCTTTCTTT
CASSIRSTEAFF
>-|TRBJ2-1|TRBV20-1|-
TGCAGTGCTAACCGGGGGAATGAGCAGTTCTTC
CSANRGNEQFF
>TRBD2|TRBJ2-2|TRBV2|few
TGTGCCACGACCCCCCGGGGGGTAAACACCGGGGAGCTGTTTTTT
CATTPRGVNTGELFF
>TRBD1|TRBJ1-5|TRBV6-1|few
TGTGCCAGCAGTGGGAACGACAGGGCTAGTAATCAGCCCCAGCATTTT
CASSGNDRASNQPQHF
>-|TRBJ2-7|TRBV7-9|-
TGTACCAGCAGCGCGAGCTACGAGCAGTACTTC
CTSSASYEQYF
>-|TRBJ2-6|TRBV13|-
TGTGCCAGCAGCCCGATCTATTTCTCGGGCTCTGGGGCCAACGTCCTGACTTTC
CASSPIYFSGSGANVLTF
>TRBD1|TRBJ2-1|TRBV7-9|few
TGTGCCAGCAGGCTAGGACAGGGGACCTACAATGAGCAGTTCTTC
CASRLGQGTYNEQFF
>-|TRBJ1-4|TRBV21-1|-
TGTGCCAGCAGGCAGGGGCTGACTAATGAAAAACTGTTTTTT
CASRQGLTNEKLFF
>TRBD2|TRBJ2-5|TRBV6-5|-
TGTGCCAGCACCCGAGCGGGGGGGCTTGAGACCCAGTACTTC
CASTRAGGLETQYF